This TCR beta chain was obtained from a study of blood T cell repertoires in COVID-19. Across the study: Both acute and convalescent COVID-19 samples were obtained from the United States, Italy and Spain. In each case, the material was cDNA or gDNA derived from T cells, B-cell-depleted T cells, or PBMCs.

This clone has ten or more counts. One end of the junction is discordant with germline, which a read error may explain. Authors' processing steps: Reference gene primer amplification gave nucleated cell count estimates. Sequenced by immunoSEQ multiplex PCR; TCRdb stores in-frame clones only, minus some. For V, J and clone size, that table is used; D and trimming come from the DNA. The data contain 350,000 to 450,000 clones, approximately 81% of them singletons. The source is a woman between 18 and 30 years old with acute or convalescent COVID-19. The sample was peripheral blood.

The CDR3 sequence is CASIGGPGHHF. In DNA form, the CDR3 reads TGTGCCAGCATCGGGGGGCCCGGACACCACTTC. The J gene is TRBJ1-2, the V gene TRBV6-6; a weak D match, TRBD1 (6 bases). From germline, CDR1 is MNHNY and CDR2 SVGAGI (reference sequence). The CDR3 sequence is 11 residues long.